These 9 T cell receptor beta chains originate from one sample sequenced in a study of CD8 T cells in ankylosing spondylitis. The antigens for these receptors are not known. Regarding the study as a whole: In ankylosing spondylitis blood, a motif of about 8 highly homologous TCR beta variants appeared characteristic.

TCRdb reanalysed the 5' RACE reads using MiXCR and keeps one entry per CDR3 protein. The sample has 700,000 to 1,000,000 distinct CDR3 sequences, 12% seen once. Sequenced sample: blood, either unsorted or a sorted T cell fraction (not recorded which). Receptors originate from a male donor with ankylosing spondylitis.

The sample holds a few counts of this clonotype. V usage is TRBV9 and J usage is TRBJ2-3; unclear D gene. Germline V gene lookup returns CDR1 SGDLS and CDR2 YYNGEE. The CDR3 is 14 residues long. V was clipped by 6 bases and J by 4 bases, with 15 bases between them. CDR3 sequence reads: CASNPDGSADTQYF. CDR3 in DNA: TGTGCCAGCAACCCGGACGGCTCAGCAGATACGCAGTATTTT. Variable domain in full (rest from reference TRBV9 and TRBJ2-3): DSGVTQTPKHLITATGQRVTLRCSPRSGDLSVYWYQQSLDQGLQFLIQYYNGEERAKGNILERFSAQQFPDLHSELNLSSLELGDSALYFCASNPDGSADTQYFGPGTRLTVL.

The J gene is TRBJ2-7, the V gene TRBV6-5; D is unclear. Germline lookup yields CDR1 MNHEY and CDR2 SVGAGI. V was shortened by 7 bases and J by 0 bases, with 13 bases between the two germline ends. The CDR3 spans 14 residues. CDR3: CASIKDQVSYEQYF. CDR3 nucleotides: TGTGCCAGCATTAAGGACCAGGTCTCCTACGAGCAGTACTTC.

This clonotype occurred many times. In DNA form, the CDR3 reads TGCAGTGCTAGTATGCAGGGCGACGAGCAGTACTTC. Encoded protein: CSASMQGDEQYF. This chain joins TRBV20-1 and TRBJ2-7; a weak D match, TRBD1 (5 bases). CDR1 and CDR2 (germline): DFQATT, SNEGSKA (reference sequence). The CDR3 covers 12 residues. V dropped 3 bases and J dropped 5 bases, with 11 bases sitting between them.

The chain recombines TRBV24-1 with TRBJ2-1; D is ambiguous. Germline values: CDR1 KGHDR, CDR2 SFDVKD. The V end lost 2 bases, the J end lost 8 bases, and 12 bases lay between the germline ends. This CDR3 has 14 amino acids. The CDR3 reads CATSDSFYLDEQFF. In nucleotides, the CDR3 is TGTGCCACCAGTGATTCGTTCTATTTGGATGAGCAGTTCTTC.

This clonotype was counted many times. This chain links TRBV7-2 with TRBJ2-1; D is uncertain. This CDR3 region has 16 residues. V lost 4 bases and J 2 bases, leaving 15 bases between the germline ends. Germline lookup yields CDR1 SGHTA and CDR2 FQGNSA. The CDR3 loop is CASSSLQRAPYNEQFF. The CDR3 DNA sequence: TGTGCCAGCAGCTCCCTTCAACGGGCCCCCTACAATGAGCAGTTCTTC.

J is TRBJ1-3 and V is TRBV11-2; D perhaps matches TRBD1 (6 bases). The germline V gene encodes CDR1 SGHAT and CDR2 FQNNGV. CDR3 length equals 17 residues. Trimming pared 4 bases from V and 0 bases from J, leaving 16 bases between. DNA of the CDR3: TGTGCCAGCAGCTACGGACAGAAATTAAGCTCTGGAAACACCATATATTTT. This gives the protein CASSYGQKLSSGNTIYF.

The chain carries TRBV2 and TRBJ1-1, with TRBD1 matching 7 bases. Germline V gene data show CDR1 as SNHLY and CDR2 as FYNNEI. The J segment lost 0 bases and the V segment lost 9 bases, leaving 4 bases of the junction unmatched. CDR3 length equals 13 residues. CDR3 protein: CARGDSMNTEAFF. The CDR3 DNA sequence: TGTGCCAGAGGGGACAGCATGAACACTGAAGCTTTCTTT.

The chain joins TRBV20-1 to TRBJ1-2; D uncertain. Trimming cost V 1 base and J 10 bases, with 10 bases left between them. The CDR3 loop spans 11 amino acids. Germline V gives CDR1 DFQATT, CDR2 SNEGSKA (reference sequence). The CDR3 spells CSARAPSLYTF. The CDR3 DNA reads TGCAGTGCTAGAGCCCCTAGCCTCTACACCTTC.

This clonotype was found a few times. The chain recombines TRBV20-1 with TRBJ2-1; 9 nucleotides align to TRBD2. The CDR3 contains 15 residues. CDR1 and CDR2 from the germline V gene are DFQATT and SNEGSKA (reference sequence). J lost 6 bases, V lost 5 bases, and 11 bases had no gene match. The CDR3 loop is CSAFSIGGGGNEQFF. The CDR3 DNA follows: TGCAGTGCTTTCTCGATCGGCGGGGGGGGCAATGAGCAGTTCTTC.